These 16 T cell receptor beta chains share one sample of origin, sequenced in a study of CD8 T cells in Susac syndrome. RNA totalling about 0.45 to 1 ug underwent reverse transcription with random hexamers. TCRdb redid the calling of the immunoSEQ multiplex PCR reads with MiXCR, one entry per CDR3 protein. The sample has approximately 87,000 distinct CDR3 sequences, 90% to 97% seen once. The sample comprised CD8+ T cells from PBMCs. The source of these receptors is a human donor with Susac syndrome.

This clonotype appeared a single time. This chain uses TRBV9 with TRBJ2-1; tentative D call: TRBD2 (5 bases). This CDR3 comprises 16 residues. Deletions cut 0 bases from V and 7 bases from J, with 17 bases between. The germline V gene encodes CDR1 SGDLS and CDR2 YYNGEE. The CDR3 DNA is TGTGCCAGCAGCGTAGGTTGGTCGACTACGAGAAATGAGCAGTTCTTC. Amino acid sequence: CASSVGWSTTRNEQFF.

The V call is TRBV15, the J call TRBJ2-1; D gene uncertain. Germline V gives CDR1 LNHNV, CDR2 YYDKDF (reference sequence). With 4 bases removed from V and 0 bases from J, the gap between germline ends came to 16 bases. There are 17 residues in the CDR3. Here the CDR3 DNA reads TGTGCCACCAGCAACCCCGCCGTAGTGGGCTCCTACAATGAGCAGTTCTTC. Translated: CATSNPAVVGSYNEQFF.

The rearrangement links TRBV19 to TRBJ1-2; D call uncertain. V dropped 4 bases and J dropped 5 bases, with 11 bases sitting between them. CDR1 and CDR2 from the germline V gene are LNHDA and SQIVND (reference sequence). This CDR3 has 13 residues. The DNA for the CDR3 is TGTGCCAGTAGTAATCTAAGAAGATATGGCTACACCTTC. It is translated as CASSNLRRYGYTF.

The CDR3 nucleotides are TGCAGCGTTGTCCCGAACACTGAAGCTTTCTTT. The encoded protein is CSVVPNTEAFF. The V call is TRBV29-1, the J call TRBJ1-1; D gene unclear. This CDR3 contains 11 residues. Trimming took off 4 bases at V and 1 base at J, with 4 bases between the two ends. Germline V gives CDR1 SQVTM, CDR2 ANQGSEA.

This rearrangement joins TRBV25-1 to TRBJ1-2, with a possible D match to TRBD1 (5 bases). The V and J ends lost 6 bases and 4 bases respectively, with 9 bases between them. In germline, CDR1 is MGHDK, CDR2 SYGVNS. The CDR3 contains 12 residues. In DNA, the CDR3 is TGTGCCAGCAGCTGGGGCGCCTATGGCTACACCTTC. Its translation: CASSWGAYGYTF.

The chain couples TRBV28 to TRBJ2-7; D may correspond to TRBD1 or TRBD2 (5 bases each). Germline-derived CDR1 and CDR2 are MDHEN and SYDVKM. The CDR3 contains 13 residues. Trimming took 7 bases from V and 4 from J, leaving 14 bases between them. The CDR3 here is CASKGPSRYEQYF. CDR3 in DNA: TGTGCCAGCAAGGGACCCAGCAGGTACGAGCAGTACTTC.

The V and J genes are TRBV20-1 and TRBJ2-7, with D uncertain. Germline loops: CDR1 DFQATT, CDR2 SNEGSKA (reference sequence). CDR3 length: 12 residues. The V gene lost 5 bases and the J gene lost 4 bases, with 12 bases spanning the gap. As DNA, the CDR3 is TGCAGTGCTCCAGACCGCTTGTACGAGCAGTACGTC. It yields the protein CSAPDRLYEQYV.

The chain links TRBV20-1 to TRBJ2-1, with D possibly being TRBD2 (5 bases). The length of the CDR3 is 16 residues. Trimming took 3 bases from V and 0 from J, leaving 15 bases between them. Germline CDR1 and CDR2: DFQATT and SNEGSKA (reference sequence). This chain's CDR3 is CSARRSGASSYNEQFF. The CDR3, as DNA: TGCAGTGCTAGGAGGAGCGGCGCGAGCTCCTACAATGAGCAGTTCTTC.

The chain recombines TRBV9 with TRBJ2-1; possibly TRBD1 for D (6 bases). Germline V gene lookup returns CDR1 SGDLS and CDR2 YYNGEE. The CDR3 totals 13 residues. Between the trimmed V and J ends, which lost 0 bases and 9 bases, there was a span of 10 bases. The CDR3 loop is CASSVASGAEQFF. In DNA form, the CDR3 reads TGTGCCAGCAGCGTAGCTTCAGGGGCTGAGCAGTTCTTC.

V gene TRBV27 combines with J gene TRBJ2-1; the match to TRBD1 covers 11 bases. Trimming took 6 bases from V and 6 from J; bases not matched to a gene: 7. Per the germline V gene, CDR1 is MNHEY and CDR2 is SMNVEV (reference sequence). The CDR3 loop spans 15 amino acids. The DNA for the CDR3 is TGTGCCAGCAGCCCCCGGGACAGGGGGACCAATGAGCAGTTCTTC. Translation: CASSPRDRGTNEQFF.

This rearrangement joins TRBV4-3 to TRBJ2-7; D ambiguous. V was trimmed by 0 bases and J by 0 bases, leaving 12 bases between them. Germline lookup yields CDR1 LGHNA and CDR2 YSLEER. This CDR3 comprises 16 residues. CDR3 bases: TGCGCCAGCAGCCAAGAACTCTTCCCGAGCTCCTACGAGCAGTACTTC. Encoded protein: CASSQELFPSSYEQYF.

The genes are TRBV6-5 and TRBJ2-6, with a weak D call TRBD1 (5 bases). With 5 bases removed from V and 5 bases from J, the gap between germline ends came to 16 bases. Germline loops: CDR1 MNHEY, CDR2 SVGAGI. The CDR3 sequence is 16 residues long. CDR3 in DNA: TGTGCCAGCAGTATACAGGCGTACCAGAGGGCCAACGTCCTGACTTTC. As protein: CASSIQAYQRANVLTF.

This chain joins TRBV29-1 and TRBJ2-3, with D perhaps TRBD2 (6 bases). Germline loops: CDR1 SQVTM, CDR2 ANQGSEA. V lost 3 bases, J lost 1 base, and 11 bases lay in between. This CDR3 region has 14 residues. The CDR3 here is CSVDGDFRTDTQYF. For the CDR3, the DNA is TGCAGCGTTGATGGGGACTTCCGCACAGATACGCAGTATTTT.

This chain's CDR3 is CSVESPTSGFYNEQFF. The CDR3 coding sequence is TGCAGCGTTGAAAGCCCGACTAGCGGGTTCTACAATGAGCAGTTCTTC. The chain joins TRBV29-1 to TRBJ2-1, with TRBD2 matching over 10 bases. The CDR3 length is 16 residues. With 2 bases clipped from V and 3 bases from J, the junction kept 7 bases outside the gene matches. CDR1 is SQVTM and CDR2 is ANQGSEA in the germline V gene.

This chain uses TRBV7-3 with TRBJ2-3; D remains unclear. The CDR3 runs 13 residues. With 0 bases removed from V and 1 base from J, the gap between germline ends came to 2 bases. Germline CDR1 and CDR2: SGHTA and FQGTGA. The DNA for the CDR3 is TGTGCCAGCAGCTTAACCGGCACAGATACGCAGTATTTT. This codes for CASSLTGTDTQYF.

V is TRBV19 and J is TRBJ2-7; 8 nucleotides agree with TRBD1. Germline V lookup: CDR1 LNHDA, CDR2 SQIVND (reference sequence). The CDR3 spans 13 residues. The V and J ends lost 5 bases and 5 bases, in that order; junction bases with no gene match: 5. CDR3 region: CASSPGTGNEQYF. The CDR3 nucleotides are TGTGCCAGTAGTCCCGGGACAGGCAACGAGCAGTACTTC.